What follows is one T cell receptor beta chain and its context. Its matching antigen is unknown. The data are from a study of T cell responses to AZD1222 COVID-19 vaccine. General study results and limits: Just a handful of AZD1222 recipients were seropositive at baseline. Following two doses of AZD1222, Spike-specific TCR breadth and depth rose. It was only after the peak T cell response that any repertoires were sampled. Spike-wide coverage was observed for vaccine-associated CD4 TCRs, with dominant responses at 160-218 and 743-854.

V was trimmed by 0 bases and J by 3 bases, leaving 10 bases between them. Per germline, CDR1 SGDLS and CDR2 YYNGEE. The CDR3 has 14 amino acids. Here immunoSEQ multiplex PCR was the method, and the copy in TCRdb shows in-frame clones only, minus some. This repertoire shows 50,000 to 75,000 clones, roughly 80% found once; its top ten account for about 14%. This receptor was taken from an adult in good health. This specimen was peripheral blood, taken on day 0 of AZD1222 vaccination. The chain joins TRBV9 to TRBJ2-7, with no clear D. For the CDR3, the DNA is TGTGCCAGCAGCGTAGGAGATAGCAGCTACGAGCAGTACTTC. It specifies CASSVGDSSYEQYF.